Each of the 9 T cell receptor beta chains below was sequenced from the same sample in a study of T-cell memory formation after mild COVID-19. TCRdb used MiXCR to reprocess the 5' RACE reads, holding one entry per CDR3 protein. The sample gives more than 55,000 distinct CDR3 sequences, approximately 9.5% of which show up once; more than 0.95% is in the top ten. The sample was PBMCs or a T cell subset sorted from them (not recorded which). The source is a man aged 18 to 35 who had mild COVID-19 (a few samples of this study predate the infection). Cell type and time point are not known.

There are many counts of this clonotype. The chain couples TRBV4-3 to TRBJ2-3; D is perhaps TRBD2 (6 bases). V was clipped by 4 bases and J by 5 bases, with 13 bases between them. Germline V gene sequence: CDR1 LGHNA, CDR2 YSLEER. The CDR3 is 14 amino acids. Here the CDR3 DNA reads TGCGCCAGCAGCCCCCTGGGGGGAGGAGATACGCAGTATTTT. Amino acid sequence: CASSPLGGGDTQYF.

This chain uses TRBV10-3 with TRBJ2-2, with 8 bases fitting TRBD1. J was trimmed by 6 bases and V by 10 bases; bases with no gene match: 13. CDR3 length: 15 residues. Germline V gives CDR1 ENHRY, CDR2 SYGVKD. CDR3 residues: CATKTGEELAGELFF. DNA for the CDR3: TGTGCCACTAAGACAGGGGAAGAATTGGCCGGGGAGCTGTTTTTT.

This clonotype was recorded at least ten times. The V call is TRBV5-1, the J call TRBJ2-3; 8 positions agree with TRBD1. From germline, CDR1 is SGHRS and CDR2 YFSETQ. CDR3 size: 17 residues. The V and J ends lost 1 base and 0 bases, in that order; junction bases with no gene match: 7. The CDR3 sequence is CASSLITGGFSTDTQYF. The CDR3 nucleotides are TGCGCCAGCAGCTTGATAACAGGGGGATTTAGCACAGATACGCAGTATTTT. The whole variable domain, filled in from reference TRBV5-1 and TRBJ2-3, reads KAGVTQTPRYLIKTRGQQVTLSCSPISGHRSVSWYQQTPGQGLQFLFEYFSETQRNKGNFPGRFSGRQFSNSRSEMNVSTLELGDSALYLCASSLITGGFSTDTQYFGPGTRLTVL.

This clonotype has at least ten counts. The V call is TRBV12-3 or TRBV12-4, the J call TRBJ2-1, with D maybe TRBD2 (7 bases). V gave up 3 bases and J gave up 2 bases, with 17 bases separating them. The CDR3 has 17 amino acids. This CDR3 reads CASSLSSGGKTYNEQFF. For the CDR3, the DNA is TGTGCCAGCAGTTTGAGTTCGGGGGGCAAAACCTACAATGAGCAGTTCTTC.

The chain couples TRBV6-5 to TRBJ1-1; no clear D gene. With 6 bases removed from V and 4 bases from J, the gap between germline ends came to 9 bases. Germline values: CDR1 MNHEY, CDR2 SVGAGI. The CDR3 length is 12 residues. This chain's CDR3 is CASRGIGTEAFF. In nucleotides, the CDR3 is TGTGCCAGCAGGGGCATTGGCACTGAAGCTTTCTTT.

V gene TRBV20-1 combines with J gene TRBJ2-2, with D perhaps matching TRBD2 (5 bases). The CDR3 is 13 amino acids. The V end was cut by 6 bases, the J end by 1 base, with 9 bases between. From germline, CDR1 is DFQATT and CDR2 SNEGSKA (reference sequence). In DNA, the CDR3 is TGCAGTGCCAGTGAGGGGAACACCGGGGAGCTGTTTTTT. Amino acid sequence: CSASEGNTGELFF.

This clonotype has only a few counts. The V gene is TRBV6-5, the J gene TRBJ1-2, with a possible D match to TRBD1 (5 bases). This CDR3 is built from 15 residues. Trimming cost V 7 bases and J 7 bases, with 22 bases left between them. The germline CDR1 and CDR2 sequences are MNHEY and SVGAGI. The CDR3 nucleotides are TGTGCCAGCACCCAAGGAGGGGAGGGTTTCGGTGGCTACACCTTC. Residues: CASTQGGEGFGGYTF.

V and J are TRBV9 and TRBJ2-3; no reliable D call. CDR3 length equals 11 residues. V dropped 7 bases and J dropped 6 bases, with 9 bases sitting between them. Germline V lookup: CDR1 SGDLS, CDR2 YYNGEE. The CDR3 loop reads CASGDFDTQYF. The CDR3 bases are TGTGCCAGCGGAGACTTTGATACGCAGTATTTT.

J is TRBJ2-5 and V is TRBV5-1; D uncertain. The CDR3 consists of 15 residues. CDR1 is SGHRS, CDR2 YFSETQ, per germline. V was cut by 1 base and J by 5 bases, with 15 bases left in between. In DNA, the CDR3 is TGCGCCAGCAGCTTGTACGGCACCGTCGGGGAGACCCAGTACTTC. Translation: CASSLYGTVGETQYF.